This T cell receptor beta chain appears in the sequencing data of a study of preoperative IRX-2 immunotherapy in early breast cancer. Generated by immunoSEQ multiplex PCR, the TCRdb table keeps only in-frame clones and is missing some. This sample has roughly 62,000 clones, with roughly 94% found just once. A single count supports this clone. The CDR3 length is 13 residues. Per the germline V gene, CDR1 is SGHRS and CDR2 is YFSETQ. The V end lost 4 bases, the J end lost 2 bases, and 10 bases lay between the germline ends. The treatment: preoperative locoregional IRX-2 cytokine immunotherapy. Samples came from a phase Ib trial of preoperative locoregional IRX-2 cytokine immunotherapy.

Sample acquisition took place from a patient treated with IRX-2 immunotherapy. The clonotype comes from a human donor with breast cancer. The V gene is TRBV5-1, the J gene TRBJ2-7; perhaps TRBD1 as D (6 bases). As DNA, the CDR3 is TGCGCCAGCAGCATAGGACAGACCTACGAGCAGTACTTC. Its translation: CASSIGQTYEQYF.